The entry below gives a single T cell receptor (beta chain) sequence along with its context. Its antigen is undetermined. A read error may account for a junction end that differs from germline. This sample is drawn from a study of Graves' ophthalmopathy and Graves' hyperthyroidism. Overall study results and limits: This model predicted ophthalmopathy progression (sensitivity 65% to 71%, specificity 72% to 85%).

The CDR3 consists of 15 residues. CDR1 is ENHRY and CDR2 is SYGVKD in the germline V gene. RNA transcripts were the template, and TCR beta CDR3 regions were amplified from them. An initial RT-PCR round employing HTBI primers preceded a second-round multiplex PCR. From the multiplex PCR reads, TCRdb called clonotypes with MiXCR, one entry per CDR3 protein. Among approximately 700,000 distinct CDR3 sequences, approximately 39% were seen once, and the ten largest hold over 2.5%. This sequence joins TRBV10-3 and TRBJ1-1, with D perhaps TRBD1 (6 bases). The receptor comes from an adult man with Graves' ophthalmopathy. The material sequenced was peripheral blood. In DNA, the CDR3 is TGTGCCAGCAGTTACGGGGGCAAAATGAACACTGAAGCTTTCTTT. The encoded protein is CASSYGGKMNTEAFF.